These 29 T cell receptor beta chains originate from one sample sequenced in a study (dated by TCRdb to the mid-2010s). Receptor libraries were prepared by 5' RACE. Sequenced using an Illumina MiSeq. Clones were called with MiXCR by TCRdb after fastp trimmed the public reads at Q25, and only in-frame beta chains were retained. CDR3 protein sequences are deduplicated, and each keeps its most common genes and DNA. The sample table shows about 8,600 distinct CDR3 sequences, and roughly a sixth are seen once. Of the sample, under 4% falls within the top ten clones. Sample: memory CD4+ T cells sorted from blood. Per the publication, the cell subset or site label means: memory CD4+ T cells, CD4+CD45RO+CD25-. These receptors were collected from a female donor with breast cancer.

Worth noting for this clonotype: This may come from a read error, since a much larger clone is one base off. The V gene is TRBV7-2, the J gene TRBJ1-2; 7 nucleotides align to TRBD1. Germline V gene data show CDR1 as SGHTA and CDR2 as FQGNSA. The CDR3 runs 14 residues. V shed 5 bases and J 4 bases; nucleotides not matched to a gene: 7. CDR3 in amino acids: CASSAGQNFYGYTF. CDR3 DNA: TGTGCCAGCAGCGCGGGACAGAACTTCTATGGCTACACCTTC.

This clonotype is labeled medium-sized (0.01 to 0.1%). The chain couples TRBV5-1 to TRBJ1-1, with TRBD1 identical over 8 bases. J lost 6 bases, V lost 3 bases, and 7 bases had no gene match. CDR3 length equals 14 residues. Germline V CDR1 and CDR2: SGHRS, YFSETQ. The CDR3 bases are TGCGCCAGCAGCTCCATAGGACAGGGTGCTGAAGCTTTCTTT. Amino acid sequence: CASSSIGQGAEAFF.

Only a few counts were recorded for this clonotype. As the CDR3 is not closed by the conserved phenylalanine or tryptophan, this likely results from a read error. The DNA is omitted, as the CDR3 cannot be located on it reliably, and the CDR3 follows TCRdb's listing. The V call is TRBV12-3 or TRBV12-4, the J call TRBJ1-2. A total of 12 residues make up the CDR3, ends included. CDR3 protein: CASRGGLYGDTS.

This clonotype is categorized as medium-sized. The chain employs TRBV24-1 and TRBJ2-1; D is perhaps TRBD2 (5 bases). The CDR3 sequence is 12 residues long. V lost 9 bases to trimming and J lost 4 bases, with 9 bases between them. CDR1 and CDR2 (germline): KGHDR, SFDVKD. The CDR3 here is CATSGIYNEQFF. CDR3 DNA: TGTGCCACCTCGGGGATATACAATGAGCAGTTCTTC.

Sample share makes this clonotype medium-sized. This chain joins TRBV7-9 and TRBJ1-3; D is ambiguous. Germline V gene lookup returns CDR1 SEHNR and CDR2 FQNEAQ (reference sequence). The V end lost 1 base, the J end lost 2 bases, and 9 bases lay between the germline ends. This CDR3 has 15 residues. This CDR3 reads CASSLGHNPGNTIYF. CDR3 bases: TGTGCCAGCAGCTTAGGGCATAATCCTGGAAACACCATATATTTT.

This clonotype was seen ten or more times. This rearrangement joins TRBV7-9 to TRBJ2-2, with TRBD2 identical over 10 bases. The CDR3 sequence is 20 residues long. V shed 5 bases and J 3 bases; nucleotides not matched to a gene: 18. CDR1 and CDR2 (germline): SEHNR, FQNEAQ (reference sequence). The DNA of the CDR3 is TGTGCCAGCAGCACCTCAAGTAGGCTAGCGGGAGTTTACTACACCGGGGAGCTGTTTTTT. Protein product: CASSTSSRLAGVYYTGELFF.

Notes on this clonotype: This clone may be a read error of a much larger clone one base away. The chain couples TRBV24-1 to TRBJ2-1; 7 bases agree with TRBD2. The J segment lost 7 bases and the V segment lost 2 bases, leaving 7 bases of the junction unmatched. Germline loops: CDR1 KGHDR, CDR2 SFDVKD. The CDR3 consists of 15 residues. For the CDR3, the DNA is TGTGCCACCAGTGATTGGGGGGGAGGCCCAAATGAGCAGTTCTTC. Its protein is CATSDWGGGPNEQFF.

This clonotype was recorded many times. The chain recombines TRBV7-2 with TRBJ2-7, with 10 bases that match TRBD2. CDR1 SGHTA and CDR2 FQGNSA come from the germline V gene. CDR3 length: 14 residues. V dropped 5 bases and J dropped 2; count of bases not matched to a gene: 3. For the CDR3, the DNA is TGTGCCAGCAGCCCGCTAGCGGGAGCCTACGAGCAGTACTTC. Protein: CASSPLAGAYEQYF.

By proportion, this clonotype is medium-sized. The V and J genes are TRBV6-6 and TRBJ2-2; TRBD1 matches at 7 bases. Germline-derived CDR1 and CDR2 are MNHNY and SVGAGI (reference sequence). The CDR3 loop spans 15 amino acids. J gave up 3 bases and V 0 bases, and 1 base lay outside the gene matches. CDR3 in DNA: TGTGCCAGCAGTTACTCGACAGGGTACACCGGGGAGCTGTTTTTT. This gives the protein CASSYSTGYTGELFF.

This clonotype was picked up many times. This chain joins TRBV18 and TRBJ2-2; D is unresolved. Trimming took off 3 bases at V and 4 bases at J, with 3 bases between the two ends. Germline assignment: CDR1 KGHSH and CDR2 LQKENI. The CDR3 covers 12 residues. The CDR3 DNA follows: TGTGCCAGCTCACCCCGCACCGGGGAGCTGTTTTTT. Translated: CASSPRTGELFF.

This clonotype is labeled as medium-sized (0.01 to 0.1%). The J gene is TRBJ2-3, the V gene TRBV5-1, with D uncertain. The CDR3 is 14 residues long. Trimming removed 1 base at V and 6 bases at J, with 12 bases between. Germline V gene sequence: CDR1 SGHRS, CDR2 YFSETQ. Written as DNA, the CDR3 is TGCGCCAGCAGCTTGACCATGGGCAGGGATACGCAGTATTTT. As protein: CASSLTMGRDTQYF.

This clonotype was observed at least ten times. This chain joins TRBV11-1 and TRBJ2-3, with D perhaps TRBD1 or TRBD2 (6 bases each). This CDR3 region has 14 residues. V was pared by 5 bases and J by 2 bases, with 11 bases between. Germline V gene sequence: CDR1 SGHAT, CDR2 FQDESV (reference sequence). This CDR3 is CASSQEGDTDTQYF. CDR3 bases: TGTGCCAGCAGCCAGGAGGGGGACACAGATACGCAGTATTTT.

In its sample, this clonotype was seen many times. This chain uses TRBV5-5 with TRBJ2-1, with 9 nucleotides matching TRBD2. The CDR3 totals 19 residues. V lost 4 bases, J lost 0 bases, and 14 bases stayed unmatched. Germline V CDR1 and CDR2: SGHKS, YYEKEE (reference sequence). This CDR3 reads CASSPGSSGGPSSYNEQFF. The CDR3 DNA sequence: TGTGCCAGCAGCCCCGGGAGTAGCGGGGGCCCCAGCTCCTACAATGAGCAGTTCTTC.

This clonotype was seen more than once but under ten times. This sequence joins TRBV28 and TRBJ2-1, with 14 bases aligning to TRBD2. This CDR3 is 17 amino acids long. The germline V gene encodes CDR1 MDHEN and CDR2 SYDVKM. The J segment lost 7 bases and the V segment lost 4 bases, leaving 9 bases of the junction unmatched. The CDR3 nucleotides read TGTGCCAGCAGTTCATCGGGACTAGCGGGAGATGGGAATGAGCAGTTCTTC. Its translation is CASSSSGLAGDGNEQFF.

Only a few counts were recorded for this clonotype. V gene TRBV27 combines with J gene TRBJ1-5; D ambiguous. Between the trimmed V and J ends, which lost 8 bases and 5 bases, there was a span of 7 bases. Germline lookup yields CDR1 MNHEY and CDR2 SMNVEV (reference sequence). The CDR3 contains 11 residues. The DNA of the CDR3 is TGTGCCAGCGGCCGTTATCAGCCCCAGCATTTT. Protein sequence: CASGRYQPQHF.

This clonotype was detected ten times or more. The chain uses TRBV2 and TRBJ2-5; no clear D gene. V lost 6 bases and J lost 5, with 10 bases in between. The length of the CDR3 is 12 residues. Per the germline V gene, CDR1 is SNHLY and CDR2 is FYNNEI. Written as DNA, the CDR3 is TGTGCCAGCAGGGTGGATGGGGAGACCCAGTACTTC. This encodes CASRVDGETQYF.

This clonotype was observed many times. The chain has TRBV28 and TRBJ2-3; D unresolved. The CDR3 totals 15 residues. The V gene lost 7 bases and the J gene lost 1 base, with 15 bases spanning the gap. CDR1 MDHEN and CDR2 SYDVKM come from the germline V gene. The DNA for the CDR3 is TGTGCCAGCAACAGACTTCAGCTAGGCACAGATACGCAGTATTTT. It is translated as CASNRLQLGTDTQYF.

This clonotype was counted ten times or more. The J gene is TRBJ2-7, the V gene TRBV19; D remains ambiguous. Germline V CDR1 and CDR2: LNHDA, SQIVND (reference sequence). With 3 bases removed from V and 4 bases from J, the gap between germline ends came to 4 bases. The CDR3 is 11 amino acids. This chain's CDR3 is CASSIGYEQYF. CDR3 bases: TGTGCCAGTAGTATCGGGTACGAGCAGTACTTC.

This clonotype was counted a few times. This may arise from a read error, as a much more abundant clone is one base away. The rearrangement joins TRBV19 to TRBJ1-5; D not certain. This CDR3 contains 15 residues. The V and J ends lost 1 base and 2 bases respectively, with 9 bases between them. Looked up from germline, CDR1 is LNHDA and CDR2 is SQIVND (reference sequence). The CDR3 sequence: CASSIVHGGNQPQHF. The CDR3, as DNA: TGTGCCAGTAGTATAGTACATGGGGGCAATCAGCCCCAGCATTTT.

This clonotype was detected many times. The V call is TRBV30, the J call TRBJ2-5; TRBD2 might be the D (6 bases). This CDR3 spans 15 amino acids. CDR1 is GTSNPN and CDR2 is SVGIG in the germline V gene (reference sequence). V lost 3 bases and J lost 4, with 18 bases in between. The CDR3 here is CAWSAQAGRGETQYF. The CDR3 DNA reads as TGTGCCTGGAGCGCCCAGGCGGGAAGAGGAGAGACCCAGTACTTC.

This clonotype is labeled medium-sized. The chain uses TRBV24-1 and TRBJ2-1, with D perhaps assigned TRBD1 or TRBD2 (5 bases each). CDR1 is KGHDR and CDR2 is SFDVKD in the germline V gene. CDR3 length equals 13 residues. The ends were cut back, 5 bases at V and 8 bases at J, with 12 bases in the middle. CDR3 nucleotides: TGTGCCACCAGTGCCCCAGGGACCCATGAGCAGTTCTTC. Protein: CATSAPGTHEQFF.

In regard to this clonotype: The CDR3 carries no conserved terminal phenylalanine or tryptophan, so it likely arises from a read error. The genes are TRBV5-1 and TRBJ1-5, with 7 bases lining up with TRBD1. Germline V CDR1 and CDR2: SGHRS, YFSETQ. The CDR3 spans 18 residues. V gave up 0 bases and J gave up 2 bases; unmatched junction bases: 11. The CDR3 sequence is CASSLATGRVAGNQPQHL. As DNA, the CDR3 is TGCGCCAGCAGCTTGGCGACAGGGAGGGTAGCGGGCAATCAGCCCCAGCATCTT.

The chain's CDR3 is CSVAQGADGYTF. DNA of the CDR3: TGCAGCGTTGCCCAGGGGGCCGATGGCTACACCTTC. This sequence joins TRBV29-1 and TRBJ1-2; 8 nucleotides match TRBD1. CDR1 SQVTM and CDR2 ANQGSEA come from the germline V gene. V dropped 4 bases and J dropped 6; count of bases not matched to a gene: 4. CDR3 length: 12 residues.

This clonotype was observed at least ten times. The chain employs TRBV18 and TRBJ2-7; D is possibly TRBD2 (6 bases). CDR3 length: 15 amino acids. The V and J ends lost 6 bases and 3 bases respectively, with 18 bases between them. Germline V gives CDR1 KGHSH, CDR2 LQKENI. In DNA, the CDR3 is TGTGCCAGCTCGACAAGCGGCGCGGGAAACTACGAGCAGTACTTC. As protein: CASSTSGAGNYEQYF.

This clonotype was counted many times. V is TRBV11-2 and J is TRBJ2-2; the match to TRBD2 covers 9 bases. CDR1 is SGHAT, CDR2 FQNNGV, per germline. The V gene end was trimmed by 5 bases and the J gene end by 7 bases; junction bases not matched to a gene: 5. The CDR3 consists of 14 residues. The CDR3 nucleotides read TGTGCCAGCAGCCCTTTTAGCGGGGGCGGGGAGCTGTTTTTT. Encoded protein: CASSPFSGGGELFF.

By share, this clonotype ranks as medium-sized. The CDR3 nucleotides read TGCAGTGCTAGAGATCGGACTAGCGGGGGATACAATGAGCAGTTCTTC. Translated: CSARDRTSGGYNEQFF. The chain links TRBV20-1 to TRBJ2-1; TRBD2 agrees at 13 bases. The germline V gene encodes CDR1 DFQATT and CDR2 SNEGSKA (reference sequence). The CDR3 consists of 16 residues. The V segment lost 0 bases and the J segment 4 bases; nucleotides outside the gene matches: 3.

This clonotype is labeled as medium-sized. V gene TRBV28 combines with J gene TRBJ2-3; 7 bases align to TRBD2. The germline gives CDR1 MDHEN, CDR2 SYDVKM. This CDR3 is 15 amino acids long. J lost 4 bases, V lost 6 bases, and 10 bases had no gene match. CDR3 sequence: CASRIHLRGADTQYF. The CDR3 DNA reads TGTGCCAGCAGGATCCATCTACGGGGGGCAGATACGCAGTATTTT.

This clonotype was seen many times. V usage is TRBV28 and J usage is TRBJ2-3; TRBD2 aligns across 7 bases. Germline-derived CDR1 and CDR2 are MDHEN and SYDVKM. The CDR3 consists of 16 residues. Trimming removed 6 bases from V and 5 bases from J; junction bases left unmatched: 14. CDR3 bases: TGTGCCAGCAGCTTCATGGGGCGGGAGTTGAGAGATACGCAGTATTTT. Amino acid sequence: CASSFMGRELRDTQYF.

This clonotype was observed a single time. With a much larger clone just one base away, this may be a read error. This chain connects TRBV2 to TRBJ2-2; D possibly matches TRBD1 or TRBD2 (6 bases each). The CDR3 has 15 amino acids. Germline lookup yields CDR1 SNHLY and CDR2 FYNNEI. CDR3 nucleotides: TGTGCCAGCAGTGAATCCAGGGGAGGCACCGGGGAGCTGCTTTTT. Amino acid sequence: CASSESRGGTGELLF.